A single sample is the source of the 29 T cell receptor beta chains below, sequenced in a study of cytomegalovirus exposure and HLA in healthy donors. Amplification used 60 Vbeta primers and 13 Jbeta primers. Assay: immunoSEQ multiplex PCR; the TCRdb copy retains only in-frame clones and omits some. The table lists 70,000 or so clones. Sequencing used PBMCs. The origin of the receptors is a man between 40 and 49 years old in good health and CMV-seronegative.

CDR3 bases: TGCGCCAGCAGCCTCCTAGGGGGACAGGGACTCTACGAGCAGTACTTC. It encodes CASSLLGGQGLYEQYF. The J gene is TRBJ2-7, the V gene TRBV4-1, with 9 positions matching TRBD1. The CDR3 has 16 amino acids. CDR1 and CDR2 (germline): MGHRA, YSYEKL. V was clipped by 4 bases and J by 3 bases; unmatched bases: 10.

The chain carries TRBV7-2 and TRBJ1-3, with 9 bases fitting TRBD1. Germline V gene data show CDR1 as SGHTA and CDR2 as FQGNSA. J gave up 0 bases and V 0 bases, and 6 bases lay outside the gene matches. The CDR3 has 18 amino acids. The CDR3: CASSLARTGAGSGNTIYF. In DNA form, the CDR3 reads TGTGCCAGCAGCTTAGCGAGGACAGGGGCCGGCTCTGGAAACACCATATATTTT.

The chain has TRBV7-2 and TRBJ1-2; D may be TRBD1 (6 bases). Germline lookup yields CDR1 SGHTA and CDR2 FQGNSA. The ends were cut back, 1 base at V and 6 bases at J, with 12 bases in the middle. This CDR3 is built from 14 residues. In nucleotides, the CDR3 is TGTGCCAGCAGCTTAGTCACAGGGCCGGATGGCTACACCTTC. Protein product: CASSLVTGPDGYTF.

The rearrangement links TRBV9 to TRBJ2-7, with a weak D call TRBD2 (7 bases). The V gene lost 0 bases and the J gene lost 5 bases, with 12 bases spanning the gap. Germline loops: CDR1 SGDLS, CDR2 YYNGEE. The CDR3 loop spans 14 amino acids. The CDR3 DNA is TGTGCCAGCAGCGTAGAGGGGGGGGCGGACGAGCAGTACTTC. Protein sequence: CASSVEGGADEQYF.

Note on this clone: Other DNA sequences in the same sample also yield this CDR3. The chain joins TRBV30 to TRBJ1-2; D is unresolved. This CDR3 contains 12 residues. Germline CDR1 reads GTSNPN; CDR2 reads SVGIG (reference sequence). Trimming stripped 3 bases from V and 4 bases from J, with 9 bases between. CDR3 nucleotide sequence: TGTGCCTGGAGGCCAGGACTCTATGGCTACACCTTC. Protein sequence: CAWRPGLYGYTF.

The chain couples TRBV5-1 to TRBJ1-1, with D tentatively TRBD1 (6 bases). Germline-derived CDR1 and CDR2 are SGHRS and YFSETQ. The V and J ends lost 3 bases and 1 base respectively, with 10 bases between them. This CDR3 spans 14 amino acids. The CDR3 loop is CASSWDTGNTEAFF. The CDR3, as DNA: TGCGCCAGCAGCTGGGACACTGGGAACACTGAAGCTTTCTTT.

This chain uses TRBV15 with TRBJ1-5; 8 bases align to TRBD1. Germline loops: CDR1 LNHNV, CDR2 YYDKDF (reference sequence). CDR3 length equals 14 residues. V gave up 6 bases and J gave up 7 bases; unmatched junction bases: 8. The CDR3 is CATSTTGGWQPQHF. Here the CDR3 DNA reads TGTGCCACCAGTACCACAGGGGGTTGGCAGCCCCAGCATTTT. The full variable domain, with the rest looked up from reference TRBV15 and TRBJ1-5, is DAMVIQNPRYQVTQFGKPVTLSCSQTLNHNVMYWYQQKSSQAPKLLFHYYDKDFNNEADTPDNFQSRRPNTSFCFLDIRSPGLGDTAMYLCATSTTGGWQPQHFGDGTRLSIL.

The chain employs TRBV2 and TRBJ1-6; a weak D match, TRBD1 (6 bases). The CDR3 loop spans 14 amino acids. Per the germline V gene, CDR1 is SNHLY and CDR2 is FYNNEI. Trimming left V 5 bases short and J 4 bases short, with 9 bases between. The DNA of the CDR3 is TGTGCCAGCAGTCTACAGGGATATAATTCACCCCTCCACTTT. It specifies CASSLQGYNSPLHF.

The rearrangement links TRBV7-9 to TRBJ1-1, with TRBD1 as a possible D gene (6 bases). CDR3 length equals 13 residues. V was pared by 5 bases and J by 6 bases, with 13 bases between. Per the germline V gene, CDR1 is SEHNR and CDR2 is FQNEAQ (reference sequence). CDR3 sequence: CASSPTGRAEAFF. The CDR3 nucleotides are TGTGCCAGCAGCCCAACAGGGAGGGCTGAAGCTTTCTTT.

J is TRBJ2-7 and V is TRBV7-7; D not certain. Germline CDR1 SSHAT, CDR2 FNYEAQ (reference sequence). This CDR3 comprises 14 residues. The CDR3 DNA is TGTGCTACACATAGACTCGTTGGATCCTACGAGCAGTACTTC. Encoded protein: CATHRLVGSYEQYF.

This rearrangement joins TRBV6-5 to TRBJ2-1; 12 bases are a match to TRBD2. The CDR3 has 15 residues. The junction had 4 bases not matched to a gene; V was cut back by 5 bases and J by 5 bases. Germline V gene data show CDR1 as MNHEY and CDR2 as SVGAGI. The CDR3 loop reads CASSRTSGDHNEQFF. For the CDR3, the DNA is TGTGCCAGCAGTCGGACTAGCGGGGACCACAATGAGCAGTTCTTC.

V gene TRBV11-2 combines with J gene TRBJ2-1, with 9 bases lining up with TRBD2. The CDR3 loop spans 16 amino acids. Losses at the gene ends were 0 bases for V and 15 bases for J; bases not matched to a gene: 15. Germline CDR1 and CDR2: SGHAT and FQNNGV. The CDR3 spells CASSLDLAGGPGERFF. The CDR3 bases are TGTGCCAGCAGCTTAGATTTGGCGGGGGGGCCCGGAGAAAGGTTCTTC.

V is TRBV7-2 and J is TRBJ2-1; possibly TRBD1 for D (5 bases). The germline CDR1 and CDR2 sequences are SGHTA and FQGNSA. Trimming took off 0 bases at V and 4 bases at J, with 7 bases between the two ends. CDR3 length: 14 amino acids. The CDR3 DNA sequence: TGTGCCAGCAGCTTAGCGCCAGGGTACAATGAGCAGTTCTTC. It encodes CASSLAPGYNEQFF.

The V call is TRBV9, the J call TRBJ2-7; 10 bases fit TRBD2. Germline V gene lookup returns CDR1 SGDLS and CDR2 YYNGEE. This CDR3 region has 15 residues. The V segment lost 0 bases and the J segment 0 bases; nucleotides outside the gene matches: 0. CDR3 region: CASSVVAGGSYEQYF. CDR3 coding DNA: TGTGCCAGCAGCGTAGTAGCGGGGGGCTCCTACGAGCAGTACTTC.

The rearrangement joins TRBV19 to TRBJ1-4; 9 bases fit TRBD1. This CDR3 comprises 18 residues. V lost 5 bases to trimming and J lost 3 bases; unmatched junction nucleotides: 13. Germline assignment: CDR1 LNHDA and CDR2 SQIVND (reference sequence). Here the CDR3 reads CASSVYPGTGPSNEKLFF. In nucleotides, the CDR3 is TGTGCCAGTAGTGTTTACCCCGGGACAGGGCCCTCTAATGAAAAACTGTTTTTT.

The rearrangement joins TRBV5-1 to TRBJ1-1; D unclear. The CDR3 consists of 15 residues. Germline values: CDR1 SGHRS, CDR2 YFSETQ. V shed 0 bases and J shed 0 bases, with 9 bases lying between them. In DNA form, the CDR3 reads TGCGCCAGCAGCTTGGTTGGAGGGTTGAACACTGAAGCTTTCTTT. Translating gives CASSLVGGLNTEAFF.

The J gene is TRBJ1-1, the V gene TRBV6-5; TRBD1 aligns across 11 bases. Trimming removed 5 bases from V and 5 bases from J; junction bases left unmatched: 7. This CDR3 has 15 residues. Per germline, CDR1 MNHEY and CDR2 SVGAGI. CDR3 sequence (DNA): TGTGCCAGCAGTAACCCCGGGACAGGGGGTACTGAAGCTTTCTTT. Translated, it gives CASSNPGTGGTEAFF.

The V call is TRBV18, the J call TRBJ1-5; D is perhaps TRBD1 (5 bases). Germline V gives CDR1 KGHSH, CDR2 LQKENI. Trimming removed 4 bases from V and 0 bases from J, with 10 bases in between. The CDR3 runs to 15 residues. CDR3 sequence: CASSLEGASNQPQHF. CDR3 sequence (DNA): TGTGCCAGCTCACTGGAAGGGGCTAGCAATCAGCCCCAGCATTTT.

The V and J genes are TRBV7-2 and TRBJ2-2; TRBD1 is a possible D gene (5 bases). Trimming shortened V by 4 bases and J by 2 bases, and 11 bases separated the two germline ends. This CDR3 has 15 amino acids. Germline V gene sequence: CDR1 SGHTA, CDR2 FQGNSA. In nucleotides, the CDR3 is TGTGCCAGCAGCTCTAGGGGCAGAAACACCGGGGAGCTGTTTTTT. As protein: CASSSRGRNTGELFF.

The chain is built from TRBV7-2 and TRBJ2-7, with 7 bases aligning to TRBD1. CDR3 size: 15 residues. With 6 bases clipped from V and 1 base from J, the junction kept 9 bases outside the gene matches. The V gene's germline CDR1 is SGHTA and CDR2 FQGNSA. Here the CDR3 DNA reads TGTGCCAGCAGTCCTGGGACAGCCCTATCCTACGAGCAGTACTTC. It specifies CASSPGTALSYEQYF.

The V call is TRBV5-1, the J call TRBJ1-2; 9 bases agree with TRBD1. Germline V CDR1 and CDR2: SGHRS, YFSETQ. The CDR3 is 16 residues long. After removal of 0 bases from V and 6 bases from J, the junction contained 9 bases not matched to a gene. The CDR3 loop reads CASSLDPGQGWDGYTF. The CDR3, as DNA: TGCGCCAGCAGCTTGGACCCTGGACAGGGGTGGGATGGCTACACCTTC.

CDR3 loop: CASSQDHRGDTQYF. The CDR3 DNA reads TGCGCCAGCAGCCAAGATCATAGGGGAGATACGCAGTATTTT. The V call is TRBV4-1, the J call TRBJ2-3; possible D gene TRBD1, 5 bases. The ends were cut back, 0 bases at V and 5 bases at J, with 9 bases in the middle. Germline CDR1 and CDR2: MGHRA and YSYEKL. This CDR3 region has 14 residues.

V is TRBV10-2 and J is TRBJ2-5; TRBD2 might be the D (7 bases). Per germline, CDR1 WSHSY and CDR2 SAAADI. This CDR3 has 13 amino acids. V lost 8 bases, J lost 5 bases, and 15 bases lay in between. CDR3 amino acids: CASGGGPRETQYF. In DNA, the CDR3 is TGCGCCAGCGGGGGGGGGCCGCGTGAGACCCAGTACTTC.

The CDR3 here is CASSTAGGRTYEQYF. In DNA, the CDR3 is TGTGCCTCCTCGACTGCGGGGGGCCGTACCTACGAGCAGTACTTC. The V gene is TRBV30, the J gene TRBJ2-7; 8 positions agree with TRBD2. Trimming removed 7 bases from V and 2 bases from J; junction bases left unmatched: 13. Looked up from germline, CDR1 is GTSNPN and CDR2 is SVGIG (reference sequence). The CDR3 extends over 15 amino acids.

The rearrangement links TRBV11-2 to TRBJ2-7; D uncertain. Germline assignment: CDR1 SGHAT and CDR2 FQNNGV. This CDR3 region has 15 residues. The germline V and J ends were trimmed by 1 base and 2 bases, with 12 bases remaining between them. In DNA, the CDR3 is TGTGCCAGCAGCTTAGCTGGCAGGTCAACCTACGAGCAGTACTTC. This codes for CASSLAGRSTYEQYF.

The rearrangement links TRBV27 to TRBJ2-7, with 8 nucleotides matching TRBD1. V was clipped by 6 bases and J by 2 bases; unmatched bases: 9. The CDR3 has 15 residues. The V gene's germline CDR1 is MNHEY and CDR2 SMNVEV (reference sequence). CDR3 DNA: TGTGCCAGCAGCCTGAGACAGGGGACGGCCTACGAGCAGTACTTC. Encoded protein: CASSLRQGTAYEQYF.

The chain carries TRBV7-9 and TRBJ2-1; 7 bases align to TRBD2. With 1 base clipped from V and 6 bases from J, the junction kept 6 bases outside the gene matches. The CDR3 consists of 15 residues. CDR1 and CDR2 from the germline V gene are SEHNR and FQNEAQ (reference sequence). As DNA, the CDR3 is TGTGCCAGCAGCTTAGTCCAGGGAGGGAGCAATGAGCAGTTCTTC. Its protein product is CASSLVQGGSNEQFF.

V and J are TRBV6-5 and TRBJ2-7; 8 nucleotides line up with TRBD1. The CDR3 totals 13 residues. Germline trimming cut 5 bases from V and 3 bases from J; bases unmatched to any gene: 3. Germline V gene sequence: CDR1 MNHEY, CDR2 SVGAGI. The CDR3 DNA reads as TGTGCCAGCAGTCCCACAGGGGGCTACGAGCAGTACTTC. This gives the protein CASSPTGGYEQYF.

The rearrangement uses TRBV5-1 and TRBJ2-7, with 10 bases identical to TRBD1. The CDR3 runs 15 residues. The germline V gene encodes CDR1 SGHRS and CDR2 YFSETQ. V was clipped by 2 bases and J by 4 bases; unmatched bases: 6. The CDR3 spells CASSLGDRGVYEQYF. The CDR3 nucleotides are TGCGCCAGCAGCTTAGGGGACAGGGGTGTGTACGAGCAGTACTTC. The full variable domain, with the rest looked up from reference TRBV5-1 and TRBJ2-7, is KAGVTQTPRYLIKTRGQQVTLSCSPISGHRSVSWYQQTPGQGLQFLFEYFSETQRNKGNFPGRFSGRQFSNSRSEMNVSTLELGDSALYLCASSLGDRGVYEQYFGPGTRLTVT.